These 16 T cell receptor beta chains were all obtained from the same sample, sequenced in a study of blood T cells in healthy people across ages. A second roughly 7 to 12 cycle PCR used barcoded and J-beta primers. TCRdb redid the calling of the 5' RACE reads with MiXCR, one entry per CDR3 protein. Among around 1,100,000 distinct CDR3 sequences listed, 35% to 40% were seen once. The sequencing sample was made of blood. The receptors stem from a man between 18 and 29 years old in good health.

Here the CDR3 DNA reads TGTGCCAGCAGCCGCCCCCTCTCTGGGGCCAACGTCCTGACTTTC. It translates to CASSRPLSGANVLTF. V gene TRBV7-9 combines with J gene TRBJ2-6; no clear D. The CDR3 has 15 amino acids. CDR1 is SEHNR and CDR2 is FQNEAQ in the germline V gene (reference sequence). V was pared by 5 bases and J by 0 bases, with 8 bases between.

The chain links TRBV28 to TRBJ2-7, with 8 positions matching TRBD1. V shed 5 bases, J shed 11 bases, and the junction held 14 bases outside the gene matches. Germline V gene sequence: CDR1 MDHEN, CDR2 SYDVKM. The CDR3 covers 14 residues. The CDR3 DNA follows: TGTGCCAGCAGTCCCCCTCGTACAGGGGGTCATAAGTACTTC. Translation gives CASSPPRTGGHKYF.

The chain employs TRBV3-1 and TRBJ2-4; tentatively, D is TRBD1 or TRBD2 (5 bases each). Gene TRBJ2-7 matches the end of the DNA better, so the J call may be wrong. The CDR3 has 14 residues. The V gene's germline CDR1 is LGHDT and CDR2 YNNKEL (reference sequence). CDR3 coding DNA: TGTGCCAGCAGCCAAAAGTGGGACCCCTACGAGCAGTACTTC. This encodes CASSQKWDPYEQYF.

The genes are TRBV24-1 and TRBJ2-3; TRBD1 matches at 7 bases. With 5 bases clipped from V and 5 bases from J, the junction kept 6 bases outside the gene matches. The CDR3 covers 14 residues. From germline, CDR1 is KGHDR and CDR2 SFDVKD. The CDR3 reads CATSGRQGGDTQYF. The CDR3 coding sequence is TGTGCCACCAGTGGGAGACAGGGTGGAGATACGCAGTATTTT.

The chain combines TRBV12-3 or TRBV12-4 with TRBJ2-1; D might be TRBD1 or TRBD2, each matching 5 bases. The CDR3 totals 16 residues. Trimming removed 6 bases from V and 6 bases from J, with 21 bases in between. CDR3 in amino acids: CASSTMGRERSNEQFF. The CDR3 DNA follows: TGTGCCAGCAGCACGATGGGCAGGGAGCGCTCCAATGAGCAGTTCTTC.

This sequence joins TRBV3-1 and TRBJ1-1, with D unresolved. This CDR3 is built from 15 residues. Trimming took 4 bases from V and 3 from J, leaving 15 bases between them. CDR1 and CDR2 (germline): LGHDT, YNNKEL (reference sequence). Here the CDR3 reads CASSPRRPPDTEAFF. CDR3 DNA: TGTGCCAGCAGCCCCCGTCGTCCCCCGGACACTGAAGCTTTCTTT. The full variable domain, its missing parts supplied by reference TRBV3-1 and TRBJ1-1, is DTAVSQTPKYLVTQMGNDKSIKCEQNLGHDTMYWYKQDSKKFLKIMFSYNNKELIINETVPNRFSPKSPDKAHLNLHINSLELGDSAVYFCASSPRRPPDTEAFFGQGTRLTVV.

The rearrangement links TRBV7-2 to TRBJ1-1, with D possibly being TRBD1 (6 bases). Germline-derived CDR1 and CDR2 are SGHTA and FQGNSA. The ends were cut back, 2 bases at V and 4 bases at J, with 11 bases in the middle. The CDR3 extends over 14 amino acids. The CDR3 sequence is CASSLPSRGTEAFF. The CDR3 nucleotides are TGTGCCAGCAGCTTACCTTCCAGGGGCACTGAAGCTTTCTTT.

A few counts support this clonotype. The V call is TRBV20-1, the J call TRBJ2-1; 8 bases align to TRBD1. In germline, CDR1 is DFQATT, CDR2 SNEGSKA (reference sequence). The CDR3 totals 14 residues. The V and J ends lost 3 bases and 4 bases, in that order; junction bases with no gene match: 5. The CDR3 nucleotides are TGCAGTGCTAGGTTGGGACAGGTATACAATGAGCAGTTCTTC. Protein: CSARLGQVYNEQFF.

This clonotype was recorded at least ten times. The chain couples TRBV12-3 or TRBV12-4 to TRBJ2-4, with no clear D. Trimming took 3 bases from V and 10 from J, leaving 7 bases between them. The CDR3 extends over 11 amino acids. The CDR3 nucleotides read TGTGCCAGCAGTTTGTCGGAAATTCAGTACTTC. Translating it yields CASSLSEIQYF.

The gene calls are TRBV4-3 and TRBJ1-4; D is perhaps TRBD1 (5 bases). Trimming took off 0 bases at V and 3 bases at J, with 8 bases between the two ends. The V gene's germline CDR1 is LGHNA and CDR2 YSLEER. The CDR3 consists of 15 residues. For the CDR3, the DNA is TGCGCCAGCAGCCAAGACGGGGGAGCTAATGAAAAACTGTTTTTT. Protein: CASSQDGGANEKLFF.

The DNA of the CDR3 is TGTGCCAGTAGTACGCGCTATGGGGAACGCGATGGCTACACCTTC. It codes for CASSTRYGERDGYTF. V is TRBV19 and J is TRBJ1-2; D gene unclear. V lost 4 bases to trimming and J lost 6 bases, with 18 bases between them. The CDR3 is 15 amino acids. Germline V gene sequence: CDR1 LNHDA, CDR2 SQIVND (reference sequence).

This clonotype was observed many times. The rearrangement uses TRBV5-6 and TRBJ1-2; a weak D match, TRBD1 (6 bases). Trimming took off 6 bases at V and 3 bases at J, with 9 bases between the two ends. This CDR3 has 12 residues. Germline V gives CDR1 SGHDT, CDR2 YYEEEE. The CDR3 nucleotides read TGTGCCAGCACGGCAGGGGACTATGGCTACACCTTC. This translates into CASTAGDYGYTF.

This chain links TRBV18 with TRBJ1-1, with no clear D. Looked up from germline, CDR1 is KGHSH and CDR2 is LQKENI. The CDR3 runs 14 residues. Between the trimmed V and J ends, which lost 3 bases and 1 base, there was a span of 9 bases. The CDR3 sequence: CASSPFDGNTEAFF. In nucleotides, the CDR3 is TGTGCCAGCTCACCGTTCGACGGGAACACTGAAGCTTTCTTT.

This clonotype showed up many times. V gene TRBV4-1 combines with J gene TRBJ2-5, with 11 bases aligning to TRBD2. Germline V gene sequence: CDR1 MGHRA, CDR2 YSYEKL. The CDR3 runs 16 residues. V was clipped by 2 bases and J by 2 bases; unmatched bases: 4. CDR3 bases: TGCGCCAGCAGCCAAACACTAGCGGGGGTACAAGAGACCCAGTACTTC. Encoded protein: CASSQTLAGVQETQYF.

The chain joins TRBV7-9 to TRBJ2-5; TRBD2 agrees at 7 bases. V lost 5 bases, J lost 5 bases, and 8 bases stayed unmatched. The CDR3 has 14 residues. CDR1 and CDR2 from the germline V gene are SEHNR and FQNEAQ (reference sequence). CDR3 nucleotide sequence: TGTGCCAGCAGCCCCGGGGGGATACAGGAGACCCAGTACTTC. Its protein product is CASSPGGIQETQYF. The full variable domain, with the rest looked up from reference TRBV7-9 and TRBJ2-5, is DTGVSQNPRHKITKRGQNVTFRCDPISEHNRLYWYRQTLGQGPEFLTYFQNEAQLEKSRLLSDRFSAERPKGSFSTLEIQRTEQGDSAMYLCASSPGGIQETQYFGPGTRLLVL.

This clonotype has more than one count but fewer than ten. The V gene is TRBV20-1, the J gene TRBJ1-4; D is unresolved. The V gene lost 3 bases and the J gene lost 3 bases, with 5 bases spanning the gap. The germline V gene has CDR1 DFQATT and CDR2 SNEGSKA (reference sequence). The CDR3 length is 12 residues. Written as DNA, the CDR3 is TGCAGTGCTAGTAACCCTAATGAAAAACTGTTTTTT. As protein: CSASNPNEKLFF.